This T cell receptor (beta chain) is from a study of CD8 T cells in Susac syndrome. The authors reverse transcribed roughly 0.5 to 1 ug RNA with random hexamers. TCRdb processed the immunoSEQ multiplex PCR reads anew with MiXCR; each CDR3 protein has one entry. The repertoire holds approximately 170,000 distinct CDR3 sequences, with about 90% as singletons. Germline-derived CDR1 and CDR2 are SGHTA and FQGNSA. The ends were cut back, 4 bases at V and 1 base at J, with 1 base in the middle. This CDR3 spans 11 amino acids. The sequence came from a human donor in good health. The sequenced material came from CD4+ T cells from PBMCs. The chain uses TRBV7-2 and TRBJ1-1; D unclear. The DNA for the CDR3 is TGTGCCAGCAGCTCGAACACTGAAGCTTTCTTT. Amino acids: CASSSNTEAFF.